A selection of T cell receptor beta chains follows, all from one sample in a study of spatial heterogeneity in lung cancer. A single record per CDR3 protein comes from TCRdb applying MiXCR to the 5' RACE reads. The sample lists approximately 1,300 distinct CDR3 sequences, approximately 26% occurring once. The starting material was PBMCs, obtained at follow-up. These receptor sequences come from a male donor with early-stage non-small cell lung cancer. Each CDR3 is given with its conserved first and last residue. The order of the fields is V gene, clone size, J gene, D gene, CDR3 protein, CDR3 DNA. D genes are given only for firm matches. The listing skips clone size in some rows; elsewhere it reads once, few, many or a size class.

v_gene: TRBV7-9; abundance: large; j_gene: TRBJ2-1; d_gene: -; CDR3aa: CASSLGYTKGNEQFF; CDR3nt: TGTGCCAGCAGCTTAGGTTATACGAAGGGAAATGAGCAGTTCTTC
v_gene: TRBV6-1; abundance: once; j_gene: TRBJ2-1; d_gene: -; CDR3aa: CASSEWSYNEQFF; CDR3nt: TGTGCCAGCAGTGAATGGAGTTACAATGAGCAGTTCTTC
v_gene: TRBV7-9; abundance: -; j_gene: TRBJ2-3; d_gene: -; CDR3aa: CASSLGLDTQYF; CDR3nt: TGTGCCAGCAGCTTAGGACTAGATACGCAGTATTTT
v_gene: TRBV5-1; abundance: -; j_gene: TRBJ2-7; d_gene: TRBD1; CDR3aa: CASSPRTGGLSYEQYF; CDR3nt: TGCGCCAGCAGCCCACGGACAGGGGGCCTCTCCTACGAGCAGTACTTC
v_gene: TRBV6-1; abundance: large; j_gene: TRBJ2-2; d_gene: -; CDR3aa: CASTLYPGEVDTGELFF; CDR3nt: TGTGCCAGCACCCTATACCCGGGAGAGGTAGACACCGGGGAGCTGTTTTTT
v_gene: TRBV6-1; abundance: -; j_gene: TRBJ2-7; d_gene: -; CDR3aa: CASSVNEQYF; CDR3nt: TGTGCCAGCAGTGTAAACGAGCAGTACTTC
v_gene: TRBV14; abundance: large; j_gene: TRBJ1-1; d_gene: -; CDR3aa: CASSQDLKGTEAFF; CDR3nt: TGTGCCAGCAGCCAAGATCTTAAGGGGACTGAAGCTTTCTTT
v_gene: TRBV20-1; abundance: large; j_gene: TRBJ2-3; d_gene: TRBD2; CDR3aa: CSARVGTSAGTDTQYF; CDR3nt: TGCAGTGCTAGAGTCGGGACTAGCGCGGGCACAGATACGCAGTATTTT
v_gene: TRBV5-1; abundance: large; j_gene: TRBJ2-3; d_gene: TRBD2; CDR3aa: CASRLAVTDTQYF; CDR3nt: TGCGCCAGCAGACTAGCGGTCACAGATACGCAGTATTTT
v_gene: TRBV5-4; abundance: medium-sized; j_gene: TRBJ2-5; d_gene: -; CDR3aa: CASSFGGAGMYQETQYF; CDR3nt: TGTGCCAGCAGCTTTGGGGGCGCAGGGATGTACCAAGAGACCCAGTACTTC
v_gene: TRBV6-2/TRBV6-3; abundance: medium-sized; j_gene: TRBJ2-3; d_gene: -; CDR3aa: CASSYSNSGLSTDTQYF; CDR3nt: TGTGCCAGCAGTTACTCGAATTCGGGACTCAGCACAGATACGCAGTATTTT
v_gene: TRBV2; abundance: -; j_gene: TRBJ2-1; d_gene: -; CDR3aa: CASNSGTSYNEQFF; CDR3nt: TGTGCCAGCAATTCCGGGACTTCTTACAATGAGCAGTTCTTC
v_gene: TRBV7-9; abundance: large; j_gene: TRBJ2-3; d_gene: TRBD1; CDR3aa: CASSLGTANTDTQYF; CDR3nt: TGTGCCAGCAGCTTGGGGACAGCAAACACAGATACGCAGTATTTT
v_gene: TRBV7-9; abundance: large; j_gene: TRBJ1-1; d_gene: -; CDR3aa: CASTGYGPEAFF; CDR3nt: TGTGCCAGCACAGGGTACGGTCCTGAAGCTTTCTTT
v_gene: TRBV29-1; abundance: few; j_gene: TRBJ2-3; d_gene: -; CDR3aa: CSVSPSTDTQYF; CDR3nt: TGCAGCGTTTCCCCTAGCACAGATACGCAGTATTTT
v_gene: TRBV29-1; abundance: -; j_gene: TRBJ2-1; d_gene: -; CDR3aa: CSVLKRDEQFF; CDR3nt: TGCAGCGTCCTCAAGAGGGATGAGCAGTTCTTC
v_gene: TRBV11-2; abundance: medium-sized; j_gene: TRBJ2-7; d_gene: TRBD2; CDR3aa: CASSLGASGRANEQYF; CDR3nt: TGTGCCAGCAGCTTAGGGGCTAGCGGGAGGGCCAACGAGCAGTACTTC
v_gene: TRBV5-1; abundance: large; j_gene: TRBJ2-5; d_gene: -; CDR3aa: CASSSGAVETQYF; CDR3nt: TGCGCCAGCAGCTCGGGCGCCGTTGAGACCCAGTACTTC
v_gene: TRBV3-1; abundance: -; j_gene: TRBJ2-7; d_gene: TRBD2; CDR3aa: CASSPHTLLAENYEQYF; CDR3nt: TGTGCCAGCAGCCCACATACCCTTCTAGCGGAAAACTACGAGCAGTACTTC
v_gene: TRBV3-1; abundance: once; j_gene: TRBJ2-1; d_gene: -; CDR3aa: CASSQGWTEQFF; CDR3nt: TGTGCCAGCAGCCAAGGTTGGACCGAGCAGTTCTTC
v_gene: TRBV4-1; abundance: large; j_gene: TRBJ2-2; d_gene: -; CDR3aa: CASSQGPSAGNTGELFF; CDR3nt: TGCGCCAGCAGCCAAGGTCCCTCGGCGGGGAACACCGGGGAGCTGTTTTTT
v_gene: TRBV30; abundance: few; j_gene: TRBJ1-2; d_gene: -; CDR3aa: CAWSVSQYGYTF; CDR3nt: TGTGCCTGGAGTGTATCCCAATATGGCTACACCTTC
v_gene: TRBV23-1; abundance: medium-sized; j_gene: TRBJ2-3; d_gene: TRBD2; CDR3aa: CASSPRTSGGTSTDTQYF; CDR3nt: TGCGCCAGCAGTCCCCGGACTAGCGGGGGAACTAGCACAGATACGCAGTATTTT
v_gene: TRBV5-1; abundance: large; j_gene: TRBJ2-7; d_gene: -; CDR3aa: CASSPLMGGQGRSYEQYF; CDR3nt: TGCGCCAGCAGCCCCTTAATGGGGGGGCAGGGGAGGTCCTACGAGCAGTACTTC
v_gene: TRBV5-1; abundance: few; j_gene: TRBJ2-2; d_gene: -; CDR3aa: CASSNAGTVNTGELFF; CDR3nt: TGCGCCAGCAGCAACGCCGGGACGGTGAACACCGGGGAGCTGTTTTTT
v_gene: TRBV29-1; abundance: few; j_gene: TRBJ2-3; d_gene: -; CDR3aa: CSSRGGSNTQYF; CDR3nt: TGCAGCTCCAGGGGAGGTTCTAATACGCAGTATTTT
v_gene: TRBV11-2; abundance: medium-sized; j_gene: TRBJ1-1; d_gene: -; CDR3aa: CASSLGRGYTEAFF; CDR3nt: TGTGCCAGCAGCTTGGGCAGGGGATATACTGAAGCTTTCTTT
v_gene: TRBV4-1; abundance: large; j_gene: TRBJ2-2; d_gene: -; CDR3aa: CASSHFKGDTGELFF; CDR3nt: TGCGCCAGCAGCCATTTCAAAGGGGACACCGGGGAGCTGTTTTTT
v_gene: TRBV6-2/TRBV6-3; abundance: -; j_gene: TRBJ1-1; d_gene: -; CDR3aa: CASVQGTEAFF; CDR3nt: TGTGCCAGCGTCCAGGGCACTGAAGCTTTCTTT
v_gene: TRBV11-2; abundance: few; j_gene: TRBJ2-7; d_gene: TRBD1; CDR3aa: CASSAHRGSPYEQYF; CDR3nt: TGTGCCAGCAGCGCCCACAGGGGAAGTCCCTACGAGCAGTACTTC
v_gene: TRBV7-7; abundance: -; j_gene: TRBJ2-3; d_gene: -; CDR3aa: CASSFSRTDTQYF; CDR3nt: TGTGCTAGCAGCTTTTCCCGCACAGATACGCAGTATTTT
v_gene: TRBV9; abundance: -; j_gene: TRBJ1-1; d_gene: -; CDR3aa: CASSVGTGSAEAFF; CDR3nt: TGTGCCAGCAGCGTAGGAACAGGGAGCGCTGAAGCTTTCTTT
v_gene: TRBV24-1; abundance: -; j_gene: TRBJ2-3; d_gene: -; CDR3aa: CATSDLKHPGDTQYF; CDR3nt: TGTGCCACCAGTGATTTGAAGCACCCGGGCGATACGCAGTATTTT
v_gene: TRBV5-4; abundance: medium-sized; j_gene: TRBJ2-1; d_gene: TRBD2; CDR3aa: CASSSGTSNEQFF; CDR3nt: TGTGCCAGCAGCTCCGGGACTAGCAATGAGCAGTTCTTC
v_gene: TRBV10-3; abundance: -; j_gene: TRBJ2-7; d_gene: -; CDR3aa: CAISDGDFKYEQYF; CDR3nt: TGTGCCATCAGTGACGGGGATTTCAAGTACGAGCAGTACTTC
v_gene: TRBV2; abundance: large; j_gene: TRBJ2-5; d_gene: TRBD1; CDR3aa: CASSERTGQETQYF; CDR3nt: TGTGCCAGCAGTGAGAGGACAGGGCAAGAGACCCAGTACTTC
v_gene: TRBV5-1; abundance: few; j_gene: TRBJ2-3; d_gene: TRBD2; CDR3aa: CASSFFPAAGGTDTQYF; CDR3nt: TGCGCCAGCAGCTTTTTCCCGGCAGCGGGGGGCACAGATACGCAGTATTTT
v_gene: TRBV7-2; abundance: few; j_gene: TRBJ2-6; d_gene: TRBD1; CDR3aa: CASRRQGVAWANSGANVLTF; CDR3nt: TGTGCCAGCAGGAGACAGGGGGTTGCTTGGGCCAATTCTGGGGCCAACGTCCTGACTTTC
v_gene: TRBV29-1; abundance: -; j_gene: TRBJ2-3; d_gene: -; CDR3aa: CSVEDRRIADTQYF; CDR3nt: TGCAGCGTTGAAGATCGACGGATTGCAGATACGCAGTATTTT
v_gene: TRBV9; abundance: many; j_gene: TRBJ2-3; d_gene: -; CDR3aa: CASSAPSTDTQYF; CDR3nt: TGTGCCAGCAGCGCCCCTAGCACAGATACGCAGTATTTT
v_gene: TRBV11-2; abundance: -; j_gene: TRBJ2-5; d_gene: -; CDR3aa: CASSLAPLETQYF; CDR3nt: TGTGCCAGCAGCTTAGCGCCTCTCGAGACCCAGTACTTC
v_gene: TRBV7-2; abundance: few; j_gene: TRBJ2-7; d_gene: -; CDR3aa: CASSLTYEQYF; CDR3nt: TGTGCCAGCAGCTTAACGTACGAGCAGTACTTC
v_gene: TRBV6-2/TRBV6-3; abundance: few; j_gene: TRBJ1-1; d_gene: -; CDR3aa: CASSYRDAVSEAFF; CDR3nt: TGTGCCAGCAGTTACCGGGACGCTGTATCTGAAGCTTTCTTT
v_gene: TRBV5-4; abundance: many; j_gene: TRBJ2-1; d_gene: -; CDR3aa: CASSLPGFYNEQFF; CDR3nt: TGTGCCAGCAGCTTGCCAGGATTCTACAATGAGCAGTTCTTC
v_gene: TRBV7-2; abundance: large; j_gene: TRBJ2-1; d_gene: TRBD2; CDR3aa: CASSLGLAGELPYNEQFF; CDR3nt: TGTGCCAGCAGCTTAGGGCTAGCGGGAGAGTTGCCCTACAATGAGCAGTTCTTC
v_gene: TRBV12-3/TRBV12-4; abundance: few; j_gene: TRBJ2-2; d_gene: TRBD1; CDR3aa: CASRLSGGTNTGELFF; CDR3nt: TGTGCCAGCAGACTGTCAGGGGGCACGAACACCGGGGAGCTGTTTTTT
v_gene: TRBV6-2/TRBV6-3; abundance: -; j_gene: TRBJ1-2; d_gene: -; CDR3aa: CASSDTILPHGYTF; CDR3nt: TGTGCCAGCAGCGACACGATCTTGCCCCATGGCTACACCTTC
v_gene: TRBV3-1; abundance: -; j_gene: TRBJ1-3; d_gene: TRBD1; CDR3aa: CASSLGTGESGNTIYF; CDR3nt: TGTGCCAGCAGCCTCGGGACAGGCGAATCCGGAAACACCATATATTTT
v_gene: TRBV28; abundance: many; j_gene: TRBJ1-1; d_gene: -; CDR3aa: CASSGQMNTEAFF; CDR3nt: TGTGCCAGCAGTGGACAAATGAACACTGAAGCTTTCTTT
v_gene: TRBV9; abundance: -; j_gene: TRBJ2-4; d_gene: TRBD2; CDR3aa: CASSASGRAQDIQYF; CDR3nt: TGTGCCAGCAGTGCGAGCGGGAGGGCCCAGGACATTCAGTACTTC
v_gene: TRBV2; abundance: large; j_gene: TRBJ2-6; d_gene: -; CDR3aa: CASSQGTPGSGANVLTF; CDR3nt: TGTGCCAGCAGTCAGGGGACCCCTGGCTCTGGGGCCAACGTCCTGACTTTC
v_gene: TRBV6-2/TRBV6-3; abundance: medium-sized; j_gene: TRBJ2-5; d_gene: -; CDR3aa: CASRPFSLEETQYF; CDR3nt: TGTGCCAGCAGACCATTTAGTCTGGAAGAGACCCAGTACTTC
v_gene: TRBV2; abundance: -; j_gene: TRBJ2-7; d_gene: TRBD2; CDR3aa: CASTGTSGRKYF; CDR3nt: TGTGCCAGCACCGGGACTAGCGGGAGGAAGTACTTC
v_gene: TRBV6-5; abundance: large; j_gene: TRBJ2-3; d_gene: TRBD1; CDR3aa: CASRKTGGSTDTQYF; CDR3nt: TGTGCCAGCAGGAAAACAGGGGGTAGCACAGATACGCAGTATTTT
v_gene: TRBV7-6; abundance: large; j_gene: TRBJ2-5; d_gene: TRBD1; CDR3aa: CASSLVSRQGRETQYF; CDR3nt: TGTGCCAGCAGCTTAGTCTCTCGACAGGGGCGAGAGACCCAGTACTTC
v_gene: TRBV20-1; abundance: medium-sized; j_gene: TRBJ2-5; d_gene: TRBD1; CDR3aa: CSADTGAGETQYF; CDR3nt: TGCAGTGCCGATACAGGGGCGGGAGAGACCCAGTACTTC
v_gene: TRBV6-2/TRBV6-3; abundance: many; j_gene: TRBJ2-2; d_gene: -; CDR3aa: CASSYRLGGELFF; CDR3nt: TGTGCCAGCAGTTACCGGCTAGGTGGGGAGCTGTTTTTT
v_gene: TRBV12-3/TRBV12-4; abundance: -; j_gene: TRBJ2-1; d_gene: -; CDR3aa: CASSRNNEQFF; CDR3nt: TGTGCCAGCAGTCGTAATAATGAGCAGTTCTTC
v_gene: TRBV5-1; abundance: few; j_gene: TRBJ2-1; d_gene: TRBD2; CDR3aa: CASSNSGSNYNEQFF; CDR3nt: TGCGCCAGCAGCAATAGCGGGAGCAACTACAATGAGCAGTTCTTC
v_gene: TRBV18; abundance: medium-sized; j_gene: TRBJ2-1; d_gene: -; CDR3aa: CASSPPNGGERNEQFF; CDR3nt: TGTGCCAGCTCACCACCCAATGGGGGCGAACGCAATGAGCAGTTCTTC